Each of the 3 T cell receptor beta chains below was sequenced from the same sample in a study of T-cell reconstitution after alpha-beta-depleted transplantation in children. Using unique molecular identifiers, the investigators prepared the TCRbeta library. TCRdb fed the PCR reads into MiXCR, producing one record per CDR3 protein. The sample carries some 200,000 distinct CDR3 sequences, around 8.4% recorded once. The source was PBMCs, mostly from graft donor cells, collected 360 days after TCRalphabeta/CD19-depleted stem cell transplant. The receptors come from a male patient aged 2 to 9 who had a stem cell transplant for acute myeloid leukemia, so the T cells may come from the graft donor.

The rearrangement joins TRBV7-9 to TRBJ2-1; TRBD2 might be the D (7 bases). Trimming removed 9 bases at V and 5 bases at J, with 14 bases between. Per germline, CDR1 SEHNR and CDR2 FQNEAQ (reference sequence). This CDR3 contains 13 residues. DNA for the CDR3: TGTGCCAGTCAGGGGAGGGGCGACAATGAGCAGTTCTTC. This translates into CASQGRGDNEQFF.

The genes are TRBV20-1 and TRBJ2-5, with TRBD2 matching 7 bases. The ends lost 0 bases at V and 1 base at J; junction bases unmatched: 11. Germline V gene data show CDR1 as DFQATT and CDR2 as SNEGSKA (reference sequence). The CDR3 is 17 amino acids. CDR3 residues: CSARDLRRGSPQETQYF. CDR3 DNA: TGCAGTGCTAGAGATCTGAGACGCGGGAGTCCCCAAGAGACCCAGTACTTC.

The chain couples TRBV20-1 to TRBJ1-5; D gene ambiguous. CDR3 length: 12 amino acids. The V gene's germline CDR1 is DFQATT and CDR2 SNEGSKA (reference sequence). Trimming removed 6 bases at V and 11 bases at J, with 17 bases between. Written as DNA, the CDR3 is TGCAGTGCCCTGGACGGATTTAGGTCCCAGCATTTT. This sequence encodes CSALDGFRSQHF.